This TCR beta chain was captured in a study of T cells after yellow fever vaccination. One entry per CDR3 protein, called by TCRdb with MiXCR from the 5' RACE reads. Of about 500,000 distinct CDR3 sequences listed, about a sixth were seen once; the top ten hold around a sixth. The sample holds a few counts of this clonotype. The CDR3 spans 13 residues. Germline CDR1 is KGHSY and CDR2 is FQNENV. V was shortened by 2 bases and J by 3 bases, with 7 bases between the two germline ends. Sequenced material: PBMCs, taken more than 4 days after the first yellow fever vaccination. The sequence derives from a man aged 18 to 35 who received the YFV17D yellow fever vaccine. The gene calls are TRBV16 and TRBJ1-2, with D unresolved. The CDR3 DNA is TGTGCCAGCAGCCAAAGGCCGGACTATGGCTACACCTTC. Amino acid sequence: CASSQRPDYGYTF.